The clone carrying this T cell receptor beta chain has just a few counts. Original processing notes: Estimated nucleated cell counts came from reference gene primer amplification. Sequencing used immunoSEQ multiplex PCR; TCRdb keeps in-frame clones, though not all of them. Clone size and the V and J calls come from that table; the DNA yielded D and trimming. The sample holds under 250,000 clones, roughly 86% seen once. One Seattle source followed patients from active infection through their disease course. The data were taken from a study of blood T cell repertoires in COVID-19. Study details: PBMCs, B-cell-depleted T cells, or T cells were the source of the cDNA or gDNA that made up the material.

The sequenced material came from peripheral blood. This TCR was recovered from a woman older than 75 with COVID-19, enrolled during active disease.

DNA of the CDR3: TGTGCCATCCGTGCCGGGGATAATGAAAAACTGTTTTTT. The encoded protein is CAIRAGDNEKLFF. This sequence joins TRBV10-3 and TRBJ1-4; D gene unclear. Germline values: CDR1 ENHRY, CDR2 SYGVKD. CDR3 size: 13 residues. V was clipped by 8 bases and J by 4 bases, with 11 bases between them.